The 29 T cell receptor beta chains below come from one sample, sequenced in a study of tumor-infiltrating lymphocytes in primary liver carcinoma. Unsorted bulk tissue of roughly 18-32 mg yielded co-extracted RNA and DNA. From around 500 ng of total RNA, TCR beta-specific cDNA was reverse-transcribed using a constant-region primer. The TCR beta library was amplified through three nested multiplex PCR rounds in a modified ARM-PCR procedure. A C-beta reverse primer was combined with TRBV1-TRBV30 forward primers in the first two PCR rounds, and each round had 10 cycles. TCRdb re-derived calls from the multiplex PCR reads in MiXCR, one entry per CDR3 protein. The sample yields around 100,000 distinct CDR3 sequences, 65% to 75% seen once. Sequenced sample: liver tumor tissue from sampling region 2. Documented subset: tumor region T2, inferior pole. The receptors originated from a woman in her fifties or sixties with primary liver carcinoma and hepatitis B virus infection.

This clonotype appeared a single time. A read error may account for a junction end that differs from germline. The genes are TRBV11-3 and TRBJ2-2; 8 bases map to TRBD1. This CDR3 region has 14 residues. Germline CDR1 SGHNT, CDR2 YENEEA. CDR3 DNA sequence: TGTACCAGCAGCTCAACAGGGGGCACCGGGGAGCTGTTTTTT. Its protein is CTSSSTGGTGELFF.

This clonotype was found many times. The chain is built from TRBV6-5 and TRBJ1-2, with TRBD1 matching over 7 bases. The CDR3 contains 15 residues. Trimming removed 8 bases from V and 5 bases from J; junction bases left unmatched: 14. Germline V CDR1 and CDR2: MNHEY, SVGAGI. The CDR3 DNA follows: TGTGCCAGCTCGGGATTACAGGGGCAGGAATATGGCTACACCTTC. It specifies CASSGLQGQEYGYTF.

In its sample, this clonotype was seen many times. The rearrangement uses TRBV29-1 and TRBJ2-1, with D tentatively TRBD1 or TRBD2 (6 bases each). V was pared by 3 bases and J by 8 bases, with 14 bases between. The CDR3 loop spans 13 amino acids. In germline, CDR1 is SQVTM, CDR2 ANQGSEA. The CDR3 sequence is CSVDGRGRDEQFF. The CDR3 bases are TGCAGCGTTGATGGACGGGGGCGGGATGAGCAGTTCTTC.

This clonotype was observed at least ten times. CDR3 sequence (DNA): TGCAGCGTTGAGGCTTACTCGAGGAACACTGAAGCTTTCTTT. It is translated as CSVEAYSRNTEAFF. The V gene is TRBV29-1, the J gene TRBJ1-1; D gene unclear. Per germline, CDR1 SQVTM and CDR2 ANQGSEA. The V gene lost 3 bases and the J gene lost 1 base, with 12 bases spanning the gap. This CDR3 region has 14 residues.

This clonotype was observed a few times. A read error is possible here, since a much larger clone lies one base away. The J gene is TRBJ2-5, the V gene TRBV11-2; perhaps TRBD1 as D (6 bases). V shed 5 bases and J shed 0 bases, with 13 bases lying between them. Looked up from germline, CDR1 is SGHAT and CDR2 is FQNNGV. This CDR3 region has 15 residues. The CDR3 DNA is TGTGCCAGCAGCCCCACTAGGGGGTACCAAGAGACCCAGTACTTC. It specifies CASSPTRGYQETQYF. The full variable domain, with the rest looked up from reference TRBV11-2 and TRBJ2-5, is EAGVAQSPRYKIIEKRQSVAFWCNPISGHATLYWYQQILGQGPKLLIQFQNNGVVDDSQLPKDRFSAERLKGVDSTLKIQPAKLEDSAVYLCASSPTRGYQETQYFGPGTRLLVL.

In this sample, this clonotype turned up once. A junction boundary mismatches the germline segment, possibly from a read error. The CDR3 DNA sequence: TGTGTCAGCAGTTTGGAGGAACCGTGGAACACCGGGGAGCTATTTTTT. This translates into CVSSLEEPWNTGELFF. The V call is TRBV12-3 or TRBV12-4, the J call TRBJ2-2; possible D gene TRBD2, 5 bases. CDR3 length: 16 residues.

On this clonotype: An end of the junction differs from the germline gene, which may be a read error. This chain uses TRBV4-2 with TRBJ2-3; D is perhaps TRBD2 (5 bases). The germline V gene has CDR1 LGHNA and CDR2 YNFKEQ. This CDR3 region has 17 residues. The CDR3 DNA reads TGTGCCAGCAGCCAAGATCGAAGGAGGACGGTGGTAGATACACAGTATTTT. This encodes CASSQDRRRTVVDTQYF.

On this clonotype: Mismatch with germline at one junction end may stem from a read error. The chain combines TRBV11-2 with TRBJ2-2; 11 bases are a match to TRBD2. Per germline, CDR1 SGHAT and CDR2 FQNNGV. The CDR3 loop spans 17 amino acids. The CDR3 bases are TGTGCCAGCAGTCGCACTCCACTAGCGGGAGTTCCCGGGGAGTTGCTTTTT. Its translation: CASSRTPLAGVPGELLF.

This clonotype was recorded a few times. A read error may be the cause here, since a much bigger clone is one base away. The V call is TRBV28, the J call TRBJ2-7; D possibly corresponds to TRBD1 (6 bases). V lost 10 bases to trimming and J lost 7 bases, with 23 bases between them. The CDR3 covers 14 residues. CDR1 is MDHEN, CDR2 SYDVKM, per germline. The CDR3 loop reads CANHNTPPRGEQYF. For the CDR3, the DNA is TGTGCCAACCACAATACCCCACCCAGGGGAGAGCAGTACTTC.

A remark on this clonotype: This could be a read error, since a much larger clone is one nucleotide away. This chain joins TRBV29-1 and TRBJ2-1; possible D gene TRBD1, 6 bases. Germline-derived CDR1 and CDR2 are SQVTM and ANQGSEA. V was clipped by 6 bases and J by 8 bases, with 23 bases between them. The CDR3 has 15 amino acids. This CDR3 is CSVFIDRRFLDEQFF. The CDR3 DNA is TGCAGCGTCTTCATAGACAGGCGGTTTTTGGATGAGCAGTTCTTC.

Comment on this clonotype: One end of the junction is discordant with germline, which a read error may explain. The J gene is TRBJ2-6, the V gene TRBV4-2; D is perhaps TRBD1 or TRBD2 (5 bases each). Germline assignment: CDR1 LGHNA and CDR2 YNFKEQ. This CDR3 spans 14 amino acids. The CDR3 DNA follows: TGTGCCAGCAGCCAAGGGACTGGGGCCAACGTCCTGGCATTC. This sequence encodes CASSQGTGANVLAF.

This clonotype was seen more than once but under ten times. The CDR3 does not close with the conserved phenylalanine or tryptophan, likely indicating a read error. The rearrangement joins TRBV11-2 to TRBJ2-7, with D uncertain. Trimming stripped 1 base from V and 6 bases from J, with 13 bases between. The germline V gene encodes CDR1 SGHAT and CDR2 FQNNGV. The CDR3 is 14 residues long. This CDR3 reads CASSLARRACEQYL. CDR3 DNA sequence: TGTGCCAGCAGCTTAGCACGGAGAGCCTGCGAGCAGTACCTC.

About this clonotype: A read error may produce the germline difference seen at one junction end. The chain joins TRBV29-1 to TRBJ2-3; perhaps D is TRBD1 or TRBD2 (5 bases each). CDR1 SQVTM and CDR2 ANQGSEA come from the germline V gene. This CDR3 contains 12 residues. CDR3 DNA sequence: TGTAGCGTTGAGACCGGGGCAGATACTCTGTATTTT. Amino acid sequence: CSVETGADTLYF.

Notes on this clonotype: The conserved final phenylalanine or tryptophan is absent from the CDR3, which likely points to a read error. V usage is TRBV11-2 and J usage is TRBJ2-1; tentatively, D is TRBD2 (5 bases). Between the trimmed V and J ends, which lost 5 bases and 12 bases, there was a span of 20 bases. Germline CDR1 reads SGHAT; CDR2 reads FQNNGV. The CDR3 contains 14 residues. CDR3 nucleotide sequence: TGTGCCAGCAGCCAACCGGAACTAGGTCCTGGGCAGTTCTAC. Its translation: CASSQPELGPGQFY.

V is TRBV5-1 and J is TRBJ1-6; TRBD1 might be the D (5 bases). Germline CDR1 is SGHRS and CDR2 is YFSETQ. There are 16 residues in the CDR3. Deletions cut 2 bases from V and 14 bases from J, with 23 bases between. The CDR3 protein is CASSFGGTVQGKALHF. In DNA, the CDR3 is TGCGCCAGCAGCTTTGGAGGGACTGTCCAAGGTAAGGCCCTCCACTTT.

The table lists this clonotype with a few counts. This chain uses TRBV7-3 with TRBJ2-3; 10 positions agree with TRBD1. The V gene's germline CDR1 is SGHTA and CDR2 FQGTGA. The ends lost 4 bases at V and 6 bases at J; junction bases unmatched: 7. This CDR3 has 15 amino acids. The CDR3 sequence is CASSSDRGRVDTQYF. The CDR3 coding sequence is TGTGCCAGCAGCTCAGACAGGGGGCGCGTGGATACGCAGTATTTT.

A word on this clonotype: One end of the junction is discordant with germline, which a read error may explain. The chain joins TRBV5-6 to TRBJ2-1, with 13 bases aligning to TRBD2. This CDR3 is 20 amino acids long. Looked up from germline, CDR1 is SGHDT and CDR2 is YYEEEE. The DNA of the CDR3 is TGTGCCAGCAGCTTCGGGAGGACTAGCGGGAGAACCTATTTATACAATGAGCAGTTATTC. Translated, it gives CASSFGRTSGRTYLYNEQLF.

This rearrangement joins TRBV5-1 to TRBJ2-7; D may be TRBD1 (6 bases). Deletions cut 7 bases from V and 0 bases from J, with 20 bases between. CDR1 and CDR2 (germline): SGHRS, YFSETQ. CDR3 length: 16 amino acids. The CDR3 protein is CASGRGHTISSYEQYF. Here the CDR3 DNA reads TGCGCCAGCGGCCGGGGACACACAATTAGCTCCTACGAGCAGTACTTC.

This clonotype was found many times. The DNA for the CDR3 is TGTGCCAGCAGCCTGGGGACAGGACACTACGAGCAGTACTTC. It translates to CASSLGTGHYEQYF. V is TRBV7-9 and J is TRBJ2-7, with TRBD1 matching 8 bases. The junction had 6 bases not matched to a gene; V was cut back by 5 bases and J by 3 bases. The CDR3 runs to 14 residues. Germline CDR1 SEHNR, CDR2 FQNEAQ (reference sequence).

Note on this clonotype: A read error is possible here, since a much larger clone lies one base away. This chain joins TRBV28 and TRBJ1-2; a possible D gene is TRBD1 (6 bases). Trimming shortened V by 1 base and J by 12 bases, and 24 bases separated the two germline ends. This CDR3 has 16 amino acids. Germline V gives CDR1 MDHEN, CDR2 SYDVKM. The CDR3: CASSLSRGRVVIGHTF. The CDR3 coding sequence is TGTGCCAGCAGTTTATCGAGGGGGAGGGTGGTAATCGGCCACACCTTC.

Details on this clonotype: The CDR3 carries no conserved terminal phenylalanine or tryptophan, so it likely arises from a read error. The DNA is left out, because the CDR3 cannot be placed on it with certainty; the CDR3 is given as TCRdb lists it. The chain's CDR3 is CDSNLDGGNSPLHS. The chain employs TRBV12-3 or TRBV12-4 and TRBJ1-6. The CDR3 length is 14 residues, termini included.

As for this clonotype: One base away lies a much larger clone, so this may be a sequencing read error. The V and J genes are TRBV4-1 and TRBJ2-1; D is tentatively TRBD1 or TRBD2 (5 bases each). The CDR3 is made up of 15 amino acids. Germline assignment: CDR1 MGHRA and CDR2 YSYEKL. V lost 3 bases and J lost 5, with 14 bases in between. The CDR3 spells CASSHPRGVNNEQFF. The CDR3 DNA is TGCGCCAGCAGCCACCCTAGAGGGGTGAACAATGAGCAGTTCTTC.

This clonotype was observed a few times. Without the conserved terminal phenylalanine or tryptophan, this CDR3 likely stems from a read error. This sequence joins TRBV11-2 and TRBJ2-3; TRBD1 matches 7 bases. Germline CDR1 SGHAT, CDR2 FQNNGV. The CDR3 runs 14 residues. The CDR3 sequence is CASSLDREINTQYL. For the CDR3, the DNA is TGTGCCAGTAGCTTAGACAGGGAGATCAATACGCAGTATTTA.

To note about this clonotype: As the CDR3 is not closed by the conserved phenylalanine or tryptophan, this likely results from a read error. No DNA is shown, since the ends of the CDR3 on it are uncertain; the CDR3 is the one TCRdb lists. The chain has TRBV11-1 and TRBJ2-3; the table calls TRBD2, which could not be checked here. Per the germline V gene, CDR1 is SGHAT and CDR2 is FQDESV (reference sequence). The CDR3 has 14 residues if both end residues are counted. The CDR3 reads CASILRQRAGESHS.

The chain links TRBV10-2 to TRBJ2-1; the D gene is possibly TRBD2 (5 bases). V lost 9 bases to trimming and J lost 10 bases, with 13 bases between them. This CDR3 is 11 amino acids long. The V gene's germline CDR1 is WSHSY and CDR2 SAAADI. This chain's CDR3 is CASSSVREQFF. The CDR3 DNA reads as TGCGCCAGTAGTAGCGTGAGGGAGCAGTTCTTC.

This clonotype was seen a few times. CDR3 in DNA: TGCAGCATTGGAACTAGTGGGGCAGATACGCAGTATTTT. Amino acid sequence: CSIGTSGADTQYF. V is TRBV29-1 and J is TRBJ2-3; D is perhaps TRBD2 (5 bases). Germline V gene data show CDR1 as SQVTM and CDR2 as ANQGSEA. This CDR3 contains 13 residues. Between the trimmed V and J ends, which lost 8 bases and 4 bases, there was a span of 16 bases.

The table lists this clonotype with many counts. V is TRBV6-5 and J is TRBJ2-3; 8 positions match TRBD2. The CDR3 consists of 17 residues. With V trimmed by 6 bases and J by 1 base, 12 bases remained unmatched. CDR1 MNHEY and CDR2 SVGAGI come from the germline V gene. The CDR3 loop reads CASSRLAPSGGTDTQYF. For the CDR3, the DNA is TGTGCCAGCAGCCGACTAGCGCCGAGTGGGGGCACAGATACGCAGTATTTT.

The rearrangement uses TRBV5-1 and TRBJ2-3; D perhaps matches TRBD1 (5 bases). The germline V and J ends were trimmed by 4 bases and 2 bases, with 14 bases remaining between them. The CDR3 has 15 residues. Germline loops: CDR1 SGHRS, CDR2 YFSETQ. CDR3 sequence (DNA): TGCGCCAGCAGCCGAAGGACAAGGTACACAGATACGCAGTATTTT. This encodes CASSRRTRYTDTQYF.

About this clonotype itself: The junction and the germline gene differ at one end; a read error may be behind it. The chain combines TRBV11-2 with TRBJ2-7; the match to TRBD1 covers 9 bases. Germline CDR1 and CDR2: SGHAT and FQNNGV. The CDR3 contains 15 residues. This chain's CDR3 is CTSSLGQGRGYEQYF. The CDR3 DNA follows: TGTACCAGCAGCTTAGGACAGGGGAGAGGCTACGAACAGTACTTC.